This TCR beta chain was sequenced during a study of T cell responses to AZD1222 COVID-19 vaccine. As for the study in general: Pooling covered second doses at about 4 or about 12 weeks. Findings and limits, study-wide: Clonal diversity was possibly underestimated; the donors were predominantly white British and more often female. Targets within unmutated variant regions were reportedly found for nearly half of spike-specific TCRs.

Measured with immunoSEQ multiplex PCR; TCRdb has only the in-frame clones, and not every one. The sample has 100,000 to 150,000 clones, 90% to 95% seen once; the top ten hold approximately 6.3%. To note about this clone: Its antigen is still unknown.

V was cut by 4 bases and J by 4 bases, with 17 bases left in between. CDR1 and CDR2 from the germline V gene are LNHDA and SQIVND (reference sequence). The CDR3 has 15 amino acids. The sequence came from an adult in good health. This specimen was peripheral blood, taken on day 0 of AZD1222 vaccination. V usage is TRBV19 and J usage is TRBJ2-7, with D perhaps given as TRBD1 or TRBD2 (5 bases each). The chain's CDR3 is CASSNTGGGGYEQYF. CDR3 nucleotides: TGTGCCAGTAGTAATACCGGCGGTGGGGGTTACGAGCAGTACTTC.